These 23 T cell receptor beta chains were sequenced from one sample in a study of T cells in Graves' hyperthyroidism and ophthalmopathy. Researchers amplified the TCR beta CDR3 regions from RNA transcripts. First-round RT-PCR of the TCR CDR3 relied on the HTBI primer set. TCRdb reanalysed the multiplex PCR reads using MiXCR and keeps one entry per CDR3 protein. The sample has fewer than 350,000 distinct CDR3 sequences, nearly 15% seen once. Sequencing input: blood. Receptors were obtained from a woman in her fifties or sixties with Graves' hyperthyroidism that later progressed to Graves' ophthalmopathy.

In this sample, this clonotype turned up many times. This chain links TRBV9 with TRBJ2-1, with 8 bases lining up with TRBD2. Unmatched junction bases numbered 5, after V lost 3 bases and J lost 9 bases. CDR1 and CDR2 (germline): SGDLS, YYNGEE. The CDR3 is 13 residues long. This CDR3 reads CASSAPGGAEQFF. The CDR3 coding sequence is TGTGCCAGCAGCGCCCCCGGGGGGGCTGAGCAGTTCTTC.

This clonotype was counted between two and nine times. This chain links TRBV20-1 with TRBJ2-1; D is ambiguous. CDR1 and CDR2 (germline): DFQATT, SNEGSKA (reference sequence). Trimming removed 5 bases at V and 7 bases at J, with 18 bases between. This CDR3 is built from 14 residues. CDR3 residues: CSADTGSRSNEQFF. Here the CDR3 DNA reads TGCAGTGCTGATACTGGGTCGCGTTCGAATGAGCAGTTCTTC.

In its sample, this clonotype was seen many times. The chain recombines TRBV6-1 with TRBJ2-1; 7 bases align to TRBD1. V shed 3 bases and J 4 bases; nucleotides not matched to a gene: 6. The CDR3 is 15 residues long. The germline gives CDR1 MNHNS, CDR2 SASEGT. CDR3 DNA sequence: TGTGCCAGCAGTGACGGGACAGTTAAATACAATGAGCAGTTCTTC. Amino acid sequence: CASSDGTVKYNEQFF.

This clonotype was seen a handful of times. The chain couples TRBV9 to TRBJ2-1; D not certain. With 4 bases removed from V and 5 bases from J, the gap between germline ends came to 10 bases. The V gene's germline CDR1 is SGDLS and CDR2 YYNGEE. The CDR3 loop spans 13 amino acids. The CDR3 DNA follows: TGTGCCAGCAGCCCTGATCCCAACAATGAGCAGTTCTTC. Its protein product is CASSPDPNNEQFF.

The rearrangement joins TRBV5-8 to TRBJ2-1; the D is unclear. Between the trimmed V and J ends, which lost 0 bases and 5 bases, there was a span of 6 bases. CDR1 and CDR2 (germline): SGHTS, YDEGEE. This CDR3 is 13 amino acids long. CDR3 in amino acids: CASSLEYNNEQFF. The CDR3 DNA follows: TGTGCCAGCAGCTTGGAGTACAACAATGAGCAGTTCTTC. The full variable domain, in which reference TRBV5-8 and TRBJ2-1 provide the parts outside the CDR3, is EAGVTQSPTHLIKTRGQQATLRCSPISGHTSVYWYQQALGLGLQFLLWYDEGEERNRGNFPPRFSGRQFPNYSSELNVNALELEDSALYLCASSLEYNNEQFFGPGTRLTVL.

The CDR3, as DNA: TGTGCCAGCAGCGTAGGCAGGGCCTCTGGCTACACCTTC. Its translation is CASSVGRASGYTF. V and J are TRBV9 and TRBJ1-2; D is perhaps TRBD1 (5 bases). Trimming stripped 0 bases from V and 7 bases from J, with 10 bases between. The CDR3 totals 13 residues. The V gene's germline CDR1 is SGDLS and CDR2 YYNGEE.

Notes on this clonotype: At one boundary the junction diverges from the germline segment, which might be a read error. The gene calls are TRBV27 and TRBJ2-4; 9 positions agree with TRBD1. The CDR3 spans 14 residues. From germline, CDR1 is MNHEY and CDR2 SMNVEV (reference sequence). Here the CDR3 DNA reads TGTGCCAGTAGTTTAGGGACAGGGAGCAACATTCAGTACTTC. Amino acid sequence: CASSLGTGSNIQYF.

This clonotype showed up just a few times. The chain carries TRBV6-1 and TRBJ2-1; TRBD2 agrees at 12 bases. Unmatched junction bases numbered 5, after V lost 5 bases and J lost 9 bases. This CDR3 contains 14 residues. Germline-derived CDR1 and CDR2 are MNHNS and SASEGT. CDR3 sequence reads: CASSSSGRAAEQFF. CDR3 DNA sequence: TGTGCCAGCAGTTCTAGCGGGAGGGCGGCTGAGCAGTTCTTC.

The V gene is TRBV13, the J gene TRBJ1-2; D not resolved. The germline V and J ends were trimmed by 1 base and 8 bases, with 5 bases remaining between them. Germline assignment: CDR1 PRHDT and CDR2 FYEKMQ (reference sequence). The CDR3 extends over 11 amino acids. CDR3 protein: CASSLVAGYTF. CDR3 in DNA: TGTGCCAGCAGCTTAGTCGCGGGCTACACCTTC. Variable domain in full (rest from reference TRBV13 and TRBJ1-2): AAGVIQSPRHLIKEKRETATLKCYPIPRHDTVYWYQQGPGQDPQFLISFYEKMQSDKGSIPDRFSAQQFSDYHSELNMSSLELGDSALYFCASSLVAGYTFGSGTRLTVV.

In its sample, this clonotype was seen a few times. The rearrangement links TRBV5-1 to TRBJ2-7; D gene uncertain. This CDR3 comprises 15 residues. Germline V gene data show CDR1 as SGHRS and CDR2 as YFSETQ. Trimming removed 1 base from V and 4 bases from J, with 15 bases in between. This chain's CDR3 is CASSLRAGFGYEQYF. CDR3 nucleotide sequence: TGCGCCAGCAGCTTGAGGGCAGGCTTCGGGTACGAGCAGTACTTC.

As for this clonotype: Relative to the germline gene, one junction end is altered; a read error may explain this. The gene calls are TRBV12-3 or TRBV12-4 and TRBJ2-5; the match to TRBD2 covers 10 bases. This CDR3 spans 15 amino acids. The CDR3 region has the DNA TGTGCCAGCAGCTTAGCGGGGGGTGTGGAAGAGACCCAGTACTTC. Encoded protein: CASSLAGGVEETQYF.

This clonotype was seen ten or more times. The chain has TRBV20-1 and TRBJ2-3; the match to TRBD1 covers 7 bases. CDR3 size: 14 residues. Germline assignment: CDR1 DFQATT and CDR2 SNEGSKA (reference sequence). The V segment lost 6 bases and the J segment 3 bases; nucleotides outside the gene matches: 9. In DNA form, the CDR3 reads TGCAGTGCAAGGGAAGGGGGCAATACAGATACGCAGTATTTT. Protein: CSAREGGNTDTQYF.

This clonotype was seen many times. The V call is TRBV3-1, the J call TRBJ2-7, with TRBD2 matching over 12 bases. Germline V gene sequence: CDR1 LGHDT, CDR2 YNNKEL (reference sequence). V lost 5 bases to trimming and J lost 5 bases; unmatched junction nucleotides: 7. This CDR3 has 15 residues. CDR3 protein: CASSTRLAGDHEQYF. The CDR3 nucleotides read TGTGCCAGCAGCACTCGACTAGCGGGAGATCACGAGCAGTACTTC.

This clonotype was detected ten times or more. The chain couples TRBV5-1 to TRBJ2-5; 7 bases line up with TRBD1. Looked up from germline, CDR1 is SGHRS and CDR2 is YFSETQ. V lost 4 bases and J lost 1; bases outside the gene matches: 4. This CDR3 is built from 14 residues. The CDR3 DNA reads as TGCGCCAGCAGCCCGAACAGGGGCCAAGAGACCCAGTACTTC. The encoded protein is CASSPNRGQETQYF.

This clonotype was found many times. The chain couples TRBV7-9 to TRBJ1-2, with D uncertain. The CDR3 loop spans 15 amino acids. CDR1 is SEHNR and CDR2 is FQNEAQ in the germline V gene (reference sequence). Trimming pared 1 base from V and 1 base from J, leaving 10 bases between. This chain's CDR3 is CASSLGRPYNYGYTF. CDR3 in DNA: TGTGCCAGCAGCTTAGGCAGGCCGTATAACTATGGCTACACCTTC.

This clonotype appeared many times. This CDR3 is CATGDVLGLQETQYF. The CDR3 DNA follows: TGTGCCACCGGCGACGTGTTGGGGTTGCAAGAGACCCAGTACTTC. The chain couples TRBV24-1 to TRBJ2-5; no definite D call. Trimming took off 9 bases at V and 2 bases at J, with 18 bases between the two ends. The germline V gene has CDR1 KGHDR and CDR2 SFDVKD. This CDR3 is built from 15 residues.

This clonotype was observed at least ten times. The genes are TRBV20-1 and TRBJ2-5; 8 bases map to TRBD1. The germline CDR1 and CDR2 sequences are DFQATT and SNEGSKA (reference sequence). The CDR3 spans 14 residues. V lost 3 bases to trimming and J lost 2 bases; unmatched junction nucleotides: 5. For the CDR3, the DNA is TGCAGTGCTAGCGGGACAGGAGATCAAGAGACCCAGTACTTC. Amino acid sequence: CSASGTGDQETQYF.

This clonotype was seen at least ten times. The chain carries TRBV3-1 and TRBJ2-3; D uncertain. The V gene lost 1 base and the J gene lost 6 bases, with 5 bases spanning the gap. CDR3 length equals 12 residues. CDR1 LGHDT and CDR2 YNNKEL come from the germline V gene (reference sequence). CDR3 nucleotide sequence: TGTGCCAGCAGCCAAGGCCCGGATACGCAGTATTTT. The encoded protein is CASSQGPDTQYF.

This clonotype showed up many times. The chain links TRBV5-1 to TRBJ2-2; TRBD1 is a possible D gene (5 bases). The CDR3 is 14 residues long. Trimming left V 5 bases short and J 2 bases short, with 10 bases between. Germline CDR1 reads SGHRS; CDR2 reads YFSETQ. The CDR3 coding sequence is TGCGCCAGCAGAATGGACACTAACACCGGGGAGCTGTTTTTT. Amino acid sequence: CASRMDTNTGELFF.

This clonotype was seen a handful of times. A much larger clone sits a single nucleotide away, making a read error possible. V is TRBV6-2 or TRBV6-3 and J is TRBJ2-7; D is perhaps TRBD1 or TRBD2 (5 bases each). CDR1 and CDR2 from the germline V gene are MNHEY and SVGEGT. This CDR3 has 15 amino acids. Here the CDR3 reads CASGYVRGRGYEQYF. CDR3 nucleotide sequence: TGTGCCAGCGGTTACGTACGGGGCCGCGGATACGAGCAGTACTTC.

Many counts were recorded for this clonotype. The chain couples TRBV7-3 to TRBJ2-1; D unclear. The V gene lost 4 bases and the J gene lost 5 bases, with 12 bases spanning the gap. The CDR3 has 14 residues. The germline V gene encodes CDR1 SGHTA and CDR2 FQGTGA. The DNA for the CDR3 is TGTGCCAGCAGCTCAGGAATTTACAACAATGAGCAGTTCTTC. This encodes CASSSGIYNNEQFF.

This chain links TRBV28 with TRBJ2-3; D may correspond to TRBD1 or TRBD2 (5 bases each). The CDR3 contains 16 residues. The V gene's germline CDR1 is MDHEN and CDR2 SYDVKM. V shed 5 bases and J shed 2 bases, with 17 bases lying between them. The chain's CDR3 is CASSEFGGIVTDTQYF. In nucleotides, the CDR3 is TGTGCCAGCAGTGAATTTGGGGGAATCGTCACAGATACGCAGTATTTT.

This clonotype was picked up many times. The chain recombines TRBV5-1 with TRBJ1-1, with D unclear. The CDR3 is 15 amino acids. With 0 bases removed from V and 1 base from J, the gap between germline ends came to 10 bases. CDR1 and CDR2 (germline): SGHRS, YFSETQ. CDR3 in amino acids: CASSLDGRKNTEAFF. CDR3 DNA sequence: TGCGCCAGCAGCTTGGATGGACGGAAGAACACTGAAGCTTTCTTT.